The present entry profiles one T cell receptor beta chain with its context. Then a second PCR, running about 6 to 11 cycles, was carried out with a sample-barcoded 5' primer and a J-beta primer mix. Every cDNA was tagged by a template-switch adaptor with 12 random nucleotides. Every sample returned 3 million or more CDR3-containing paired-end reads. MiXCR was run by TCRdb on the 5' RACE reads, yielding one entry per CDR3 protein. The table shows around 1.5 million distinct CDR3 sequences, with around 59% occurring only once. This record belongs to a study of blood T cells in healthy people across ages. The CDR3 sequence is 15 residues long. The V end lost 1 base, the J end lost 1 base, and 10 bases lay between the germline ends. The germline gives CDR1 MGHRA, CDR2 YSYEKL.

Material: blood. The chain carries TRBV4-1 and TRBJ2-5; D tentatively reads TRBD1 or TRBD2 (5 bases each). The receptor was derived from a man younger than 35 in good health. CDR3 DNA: TGCGCCAGCAGCCAAGGGGACCATTCCCAAGAGACCCAGTACTTC. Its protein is CASSQGDHSQETQYF.